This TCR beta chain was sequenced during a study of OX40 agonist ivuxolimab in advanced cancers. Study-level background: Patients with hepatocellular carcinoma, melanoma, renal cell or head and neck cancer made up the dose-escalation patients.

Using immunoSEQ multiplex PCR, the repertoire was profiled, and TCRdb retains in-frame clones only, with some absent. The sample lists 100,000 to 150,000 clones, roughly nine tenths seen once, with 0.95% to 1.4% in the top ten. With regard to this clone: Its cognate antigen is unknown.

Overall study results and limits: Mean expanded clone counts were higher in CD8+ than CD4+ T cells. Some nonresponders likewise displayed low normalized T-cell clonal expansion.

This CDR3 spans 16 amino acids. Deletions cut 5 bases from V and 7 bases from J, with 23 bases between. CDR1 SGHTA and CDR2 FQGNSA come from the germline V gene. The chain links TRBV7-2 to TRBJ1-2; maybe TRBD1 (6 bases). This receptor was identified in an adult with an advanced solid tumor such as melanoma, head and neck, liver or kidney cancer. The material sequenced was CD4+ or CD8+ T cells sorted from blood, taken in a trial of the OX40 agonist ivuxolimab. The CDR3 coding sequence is TGTGCCAGCAGCCCTGTCCCCAGGGGTGGGCCAAGTGGCTACACCTTC. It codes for CASSPVPRGGPSGYTF.